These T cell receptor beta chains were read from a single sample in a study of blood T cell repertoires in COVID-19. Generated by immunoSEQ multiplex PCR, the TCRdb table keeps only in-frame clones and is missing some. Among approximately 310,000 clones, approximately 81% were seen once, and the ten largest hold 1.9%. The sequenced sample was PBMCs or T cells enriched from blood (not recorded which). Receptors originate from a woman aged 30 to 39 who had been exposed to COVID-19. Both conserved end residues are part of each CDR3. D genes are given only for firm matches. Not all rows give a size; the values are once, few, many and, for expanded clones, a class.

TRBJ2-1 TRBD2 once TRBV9 TGTGCCAGCAGCGTAGTTCCTAGCGGGAAGATCAATGAGCAGTTCTTC CASSVVPSGKINEQFF
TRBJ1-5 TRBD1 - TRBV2 TGTGCCAGCACCGGAGGACAGGGGGCGGGACAGCCCCAGCATTTT CASTGGQGAGQPQHF
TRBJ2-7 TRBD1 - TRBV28 TGTGCCAGCAGGGCAGGGGGTTCCTACGAGCAGTACTTC CASRAGGSYEQYF
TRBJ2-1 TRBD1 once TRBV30 TGTGCCTCGGCGGGACAGGGGGGTGAGCAGTTCTTC CASAGQGGEQFF
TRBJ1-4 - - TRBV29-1 TGCAGCGTTGCGGGGTCCGGAGCAACTAATGAAAAACTGTTTTTT CSVAGSGATNEKLFF
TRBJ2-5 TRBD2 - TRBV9 TGTGCCAGCAGCGTAGTCGCGGGGGAGGAGACCCAGTACTTC CASSVVAGEETQYF
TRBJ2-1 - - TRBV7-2 TGTGCCAGCAGCTTCCCAGTGGGGGGCTACAATGAGCAGTTCTTC CASSFPVGGYNEQFF
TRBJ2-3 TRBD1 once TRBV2 TGTGCCGGCTCATACGGGACAGGGCACAAAGATACGCAGTATTTT CAGSYGTGHKDTQYF
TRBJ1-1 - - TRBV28 TGTGCCAGCAGTTTAAATTGGGCGGGGGGAACTGAAGCTTTCTTT CASSLNWAGGTEAFF
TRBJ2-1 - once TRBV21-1 TGTGCCAGCAGCATATCGCCCTTCGGCGGGAGCGATGAGCAGTTCTTC CASSISPFGGSDEQFF
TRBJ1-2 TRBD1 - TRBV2 TGTGCCAGCAGGCTACAGGGGCCGACCTTCTATGGCTACACCTTC CASRLQGPTFYGYTF
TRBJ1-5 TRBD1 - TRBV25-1 TGTGCCAGCAGTGATGGGGGACAGTACAATCAGCCCCAGCATTTT CASSDGGQYNQPQHF
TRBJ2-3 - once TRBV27 TGTGCCAGCAGTTTCCGTACAGGGATCCCTCCCCGCACAGATACGCAGTATTTT CASSFRTGIPPRTDTQYF
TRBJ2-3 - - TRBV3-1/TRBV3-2 TGTGCCAGCAGCCAAGATACAGGCACAGATACGCAGTATTTT CASSQDTGTDTQYF
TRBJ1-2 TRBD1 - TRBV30 TGTGCCTGTGACCAATTTGGGACAGGGTTCTATGGCTACACCTTC CACDQFGTGFYGYTF
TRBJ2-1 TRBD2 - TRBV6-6 TGTGCCAGCAGTTACGGGGGGAGGGCCCTAGGAGTCGAGCAGTTCTTC CASSYGGRALGVEQFF
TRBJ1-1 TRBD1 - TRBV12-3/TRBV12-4 TGTGCCAGCAGTTTACAGGGGGCCACTGAAGCTTTCTTT CASSLQGATEAFF
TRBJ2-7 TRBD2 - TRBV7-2 TGTGCCAGCAGCTTAGGCGGGGGGGGTCGATACTACGAGCAGTACTTC CASSLGGGGRYYEQYF
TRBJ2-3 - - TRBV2 TGTGCCAGCACCAAGGACAGCTCCACAGATACGCAGTATTTT CASTKDSSTDTQYF
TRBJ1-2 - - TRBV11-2 TGTGCCAGCAGCTCTCCTCTCTCAGGGGACGGCTACACCTTC CASSSPLSGDGYTF
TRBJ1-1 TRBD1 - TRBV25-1 TGTGCCAGCAGTGGTGAGACAGGGCGGACTGAAGCTTTCTTT CASSGETGRTEAFF
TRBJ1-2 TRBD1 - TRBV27 TGTGCCAGCAGTCCAACCGGGACAGCCTACTATGGCTACACCTTC CASSPTGTAYYGYTF
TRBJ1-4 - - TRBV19 TGTGCCAGTAGTATTGGTAGGGGGTCGGATGAAAAACTGTTTTTT CASSIGRGSDEKLFF
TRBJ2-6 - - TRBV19 TGTGCCAGTAGTCCGCTTGAGGCGGGAGGGGCCAACGTCCTGACTTTC CASSPLEAGGANVLTF
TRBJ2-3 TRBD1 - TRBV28 TGTGCCAGCAGTTTATCCTGGACAGGAACAGATACGCAGTATTTT CASSLSWTGTDTQYF
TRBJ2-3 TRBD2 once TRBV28 TGTGCCAGCAGTTTATTGGCGGGGGGTATTAGGGCAGATACGCAGTATTTT CASSLLAGGIRADTQYF
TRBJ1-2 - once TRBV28 TGTGCCAGCAGTTTAACGTCCAGGGCGGTGGGTGGCTACACCTTC CASSLTSRAVGGYTF
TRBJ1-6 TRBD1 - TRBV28 TGTGCCAGCAGGGAAGAAGACAGGGCTGAACATAATTCACCCCTCCACTTT CASREEDRAEHNSPLHF
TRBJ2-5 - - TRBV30 TGTGCCTGGATTATGGTGGTCGGTGAGGCGGAGACCCAGTACTTC CAWIMVVGEAETQYF
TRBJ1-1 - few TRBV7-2 TGTGCCAGCAGCCCAAAAGGGGGACAAAACACTGAAGCTTTCTTT CASSPKGGQNTEAFF
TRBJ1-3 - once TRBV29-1 TGCAGCGTTGAGGGGGGTTCTGGAAACACCATATATTTT CSVEGGSGNTIYF
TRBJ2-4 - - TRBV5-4 TGTGCCAGCAGCCCCACAAACAGGGAAGACATTCAGTACTTC CASSPTNREDIQYF
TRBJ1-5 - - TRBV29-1 TGCAGCGTTGTTTCGATAACCGGTCAGCCCCAGCATTTT CSVVSITGQPQHF
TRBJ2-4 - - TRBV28 TGTGCCAGTTTGACAGGTGCGAAAGCCAAAAACATTCAGTACTTC CASLTGAKAKNIQYF
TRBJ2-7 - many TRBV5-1 TGCGCCAGCAGCTTGGAACCTCCCAGGGAGGACCGCTTCTACGAGCAGTACTTC CASSLEPPREDRFYEQYF
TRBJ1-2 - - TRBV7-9 TGTGCCAGCAGCTTAGACCAGGGAGGGTATGGCTACACCTTC CASSLDQGGYGYTF
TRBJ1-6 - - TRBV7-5 TGTGCCAGAAGCTTACTACAACGGACAGGGAACAATTCACCCCTCCACTTT CARSLLQRTGNNSPLHF
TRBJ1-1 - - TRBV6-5 TGTGCCAGCAGTTACTCCCCTAGGGGGGAAGCTTTCTTT CASSYSPRGEAFF
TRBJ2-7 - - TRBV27 TGTGCCAGCAGTTACAGGAAATACTACGAGCAGTACTTC CASSYRKYYEQYF
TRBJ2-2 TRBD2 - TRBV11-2 TGTGCCAGCAGCTGGCTAGCGGGGGATCGGGAGCTGTTTTTT CASSWLAGDRELFF
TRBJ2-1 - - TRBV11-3 TGTGCCAGCAGCTTGGCAGGGGAGCCCTACAATGAGCAGTTCTTC CASSLAGEPYNEQFF
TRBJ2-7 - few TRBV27 TGTGCCAGCAGTCTGACAAGGGGGAGCTCCTACGAGCAGTACTTC CASSLTRGSSYEQYF
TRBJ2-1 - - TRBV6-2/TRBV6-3 TGTGCCAGCAGTTACCTCGGGAAGAGCTCCTACAATGAGCAGTTCTTC CASSYLGKSSYNEQFF
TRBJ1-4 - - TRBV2 TGTGCCAGCAGTGAATCTGGTTGGCAGGGGAATGAAAAACTGTTTTTT CASSESGWQGNEKLFF
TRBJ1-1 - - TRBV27 TGTGCCAGCAGTTTAACGCGGGGCTCTGAAGCTTTCTTT CASSLTRGSEAFF
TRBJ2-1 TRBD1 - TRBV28 TGTGCCAGCAGTTCGGCCGGGACAGGGGCTAGGAATGAGCAGTTCTTC CASSSAGTGARNEQFF
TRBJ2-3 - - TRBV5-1 TGCGCCAGCAGGGGTGGGAGCCCCTTCACAGATACGCAGTATTTT CASRGGSPFTDTQYF
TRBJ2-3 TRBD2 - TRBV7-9 TGTGCCAGCAGCTCCCCTAGCGGGACCACAGATACGCAGTATTTT CASSSPSGTTDTQYF
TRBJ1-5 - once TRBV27 TGTGCCAGCAGTTTAGGTCTCCGGAGCAATCAGCCCCAGCATTTT CASSLGLRSNQPQHF